This T cell receptor beta chain was sequenced for a study of blood T cell repertoires in COVID-19. The overall study: PBMCs, B-cell-depleted T cells, or T cells provided the cDNA or gDNA that made up the material.

Assay: immunoSEQ multiplex PCR; the TCRdb copy retains only in-frame clones and omits some. The sample carries about 73,000 clones, over 60% recorded once. CDR1 is SGHTA, CDR2 FQGNSA, per germline. V gave up 5 bases and J gave up 2 bases, with 16 bases separating them. CDR3 length equals 15 residues. Seattle patients were enrolled during active infection and followed longitudinally. The chain has TRBV7-2 and TRBJ2-7; tentative D call: TRBD2 (5 bases). The receptor was derived from a man in his 70s with COVID-19, enrolled during active disease. Sequencing input: peripheral blood. CDR3 sequence reads: CASSRTARGPYEQYF. In DNA, the CDR3 is TGTGCCAGCAGCCGGACTGCAAGAGGCCCCTACGAGCAGTACTTC.